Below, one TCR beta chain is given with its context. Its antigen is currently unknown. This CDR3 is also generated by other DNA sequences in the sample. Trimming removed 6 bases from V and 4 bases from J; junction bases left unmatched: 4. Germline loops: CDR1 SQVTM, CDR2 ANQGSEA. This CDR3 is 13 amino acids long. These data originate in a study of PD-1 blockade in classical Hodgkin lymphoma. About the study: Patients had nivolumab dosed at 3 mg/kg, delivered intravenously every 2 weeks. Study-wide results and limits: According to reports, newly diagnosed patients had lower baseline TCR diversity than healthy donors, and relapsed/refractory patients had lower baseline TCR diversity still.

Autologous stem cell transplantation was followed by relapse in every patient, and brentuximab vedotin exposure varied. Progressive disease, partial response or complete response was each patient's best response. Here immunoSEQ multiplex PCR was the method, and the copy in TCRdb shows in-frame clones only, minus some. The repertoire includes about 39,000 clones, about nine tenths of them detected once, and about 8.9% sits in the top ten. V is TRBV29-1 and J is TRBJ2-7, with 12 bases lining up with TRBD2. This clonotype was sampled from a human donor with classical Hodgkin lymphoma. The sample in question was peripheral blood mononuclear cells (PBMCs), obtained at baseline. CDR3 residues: CSVLTSGSYEQYF. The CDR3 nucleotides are TGCAGCGTACTGACTAGCGGGAGTTACGAGCAGTACTTC.